This T cell receptor (beta chain) was identified in a study of T-cell memory formation after mild COVID-19. Study at large: Largely, TCR clusters stayed within a single donor.

Each CDR3 protein is one row after TCRdb ran MiXCR on the 5' RACE reads. Of 300,000 to 400,000 distinct CDR3 sequences listed, around a fifth were seen once; the top ten hold under 15%. V was shortened by 4 bases and J by 4 bases, with 10 bases between the two germline ends. CDR1 is SQVTM and CDR2 is ANQGSEA in the germline V gene. The CDR3 sequence is 12 residues long. As concerns this clonotype: What it binds is not known.

Regarding the study as a whole: There were some responding clones in pre-infection memory, which suggested that cross-reactive memory had joined. Mainly CM and EM harbored the contracting CD4+ clones; mainly EMRA harbored the CD8+ ones. While clones contracting from day 15 to 85 were balanced between CD4 and CD8, later expanders leaned CD4+.

Material for sequencing was PBMCs or a T cell subset sorted from them (not recorded which). The clonotype originates from an adult woman who had mild COVID-19 (a few samples of this study predate the infection). Cell type and time point are not known. V and J are TRBV29-1 and TRBJ1-2; D uncertain. The CDR3 DNA is TGCAGCGTTGCGACACGTACCTATGGCTACACCTTC. Its translation is CSVATRTYGYTF.